This T cell receptor beta chain was sequenced in a study of T cell repertoires in cytomegalovirus infection (dated by TCRdb to the late 2010s). About the investigation overall: The peptide stimulations were aimed at well-studied HLA-B-restricted epitopes as well as recently identified HLA-C-restricted CMV epitopes, whose presentation resists viral immunomodulation. Donor HLA type was relevant to the analysis, because carriage of CMV infection together with the matching HLA type was indicated by public TCR beta signatures.

The instrument was an Illumina HiSeq 1500. TCRdb passed the public sequencing reads through fastp at Q25 and MiXCR, retaining productive beta sequences. CDR3 protein sequences are deduplicated, and each keeps its most common genes and DNA. This sample has hundreds of thousands of distinct CDR3 sequences in its table, and 25% to 35% of those were observed once. Together, the top ten hold around 20% of the sample. This clonotype was seen a few times. Its antigen remains unidentified. One base away there is no much larger clone; base qualities are not given. This sample's treatment or condition label indicates: in vitro stimulation with specific CMV peptide epitopes to enrich CMV-specific T cells. Study-wide findings and limitations: Carriers of CMV infection plus the relevant HLA type were discriminated by the cumulative frequency of public TCR beta family members in the study cohort and in an independent approximately 360-donor cohort. In the ex vivo response, HLA-C-restricted CMV-specific TCR beta clonotypes were dominant, and in two of eight donors the single most frequent clonotype came from this HLA-C-restricted group.

Reading from cysteine to phenylalanine, the CDR3 counts 16 amino acids. The DNA shown is the 48-base CDR3, in frame from base 1. Unmatched junction bases come to 5, with V trimmed by 4 bases and J by 0 bases. The V gene is TRBV12-3 or TRBV12-4 and the J gene is TRBJ2-3, with 9 bases aligning to TRBD1. Source: cultured PBMCs, taken from culture after CMV antigen stimulation. The TCR comes from a human donor in good health (CMV status not recorded). Some clones in this sample may be carry-over from other donors' samples. The nucleotides read TGTGCCAGCAGTTCGGTACAGGGGGCGAGCACAGATACGCAGTATTTT. This sequence encodes CASSSVQGASTDTQYF.